This is a list of T cell receptor beta chains from one sample in a study of CD8+ T cells in alopecia areata. TCRdb's copy holds only in-frame clones and misses some; the assay was immunoSEQ multiplex PCR. The sample lists 93,000 or so clones; 45% to 60% were seen once. The sample comprised CD4+ T cells sorted from blood. The origin of the receptors is a human donor in good health. Both conserved end residues are part of each CDR3. A D gene is named only where the DNA matches it firmly. The size field is filled for only some rows; it gives once, few, many or a size class.

V gene: TRBV30
clone size: .
D gene: .
J gene: TRBJ1-5
CDR3 protein: CAWSNRVHQPQHF
CDR3 DNA: TGTGCCTGGAGTAACAGGGTCCATCAGCCCCAGCATTTT

V gene: TRBV9
clone size: .
D gene: .
J gene: TRBJ2-2
CDR3 protein: CASSVDPLTSGELFF
CDR3 DNA: TGTGCCAGCAGCGTAGACCCTCTGACTAGCGGGGAGCTGTTTTTT

V gene: TRBV29-1
clone size: once
D gene: .
J gene: TRBJ1-1
CDR3 protein: CSVVSGLRNTEAFF
CDR3 DNA: TGCAGCGTTGTATCGGGACTGAGGAACACTGAAGCTTTCTTT

V gene: TRBV5-4
clone size: once
D gene: .
J gene: TRBJ1-2
CDR3 protein: CASSLDSNYGYTF
CDR3 DNA: TGTGCCAGCAGCTTGGACAGCAACTATGGCTACACCTTC

V gene: TRBV30
clone size: .
D gene: TRBD1
J gene: TRBJ1-5
CDR3 protein: CAWSGTGNINQPQHF
CDR3 DNA: TGTGCCTGGAGCGGGACAGGCAATATCAATCAGCCCCAGCATTTT

V gene: TRBV6-5
clone size: .
D gene: TRBD1
J gene: TRBJ1-1
CDR3 protein: CASSYQGASEAFF
CDR3 DNA: TGTGCCAGCAGTTACCAGGGGGCCTCTGAAGCTTTCTTT

V gene: TRBV7-2
clone size: .
D gene: .
J gene: TRBJ2-5
CDR3 protein: CASSYQQGRETQYF
CDR3 DNA: TGTGCCAGCAGCTATCAACAGGGTCGGGAGACCCAGTACTTC

V gene: TRBV27
clone size: .
D gene: .
J gene: TRBJ2-5
CDR3 protein: CASSPRLGETQYF
CDR3 DNA: TGTGCCAGCAGCCCCCGACTAGGGGAGACCCAGTACTTC

V gene: TRBV6-6
clone size: .
D gene: TRBD2
J gene: TRBJ2-1
CDR3 protein: CASSLRGGAYNEQFF
CDR3 DNA: TGTGCCAGCAGTCTTCGCGGGGGGGCCTACAATGAGCAGTTCTTC

V gene: TRBV7-2
clone size: .
D gene: .
J gene: TRBJ2-3
CDR3 protein: CASSPTASTDTQYF
CDR3 DNA: TGTGCCAGCAGCCCCACAGCGAGCACAGATACGCAGTATTTT

V gene: TRBV29-1
clone size: .
D gene: TRBD1
J gene: TRBJ1-5
CDR3 protein: CSVEGVGQGRNSNQPQHF
CDR3 DNA: TGCAGCGTTGAAGGGGTGGGACAGGGGAGAAATAGCAATCAGCCCCAGCATTTT

V gene: TRBV6-1
clone size: .
D gene: TRBD1
J gene: TRBJ1-6
CDR3 protein: CASSDREFNSPLHF
CDR3 DNA: TGTGCCAGCAGCGACAGGGAATTTAATTCACCCCTCCACTTT

V gene: TRBV5-6
clone size: .
D gene: .
J gene: TRBJ2-4
CDR3 protein: CASSLNGGLAKNIQYF
CDR3 DNA: TGTGCCAGCAGCTTGAATGGAGGGCTGGCCAAAAACATTCAGTACTTC

V gene: TRBV7-6
clone size: .
D gene: .
J gene: TRBJ2-5
CDR3 protein: CASSLGGGGDVLTQYF
CDR3 DNA: TGTGCCAGCAGCTTAGGCGGTGGGGGCGATGTTTTAACCCAGTACTTC

V gene: TRBV30
clone size: .
D gene: .
J gene: TRBJ2-3
CDR3 protein: CAWSVGPGTYTQYF
CDR3 DNA: TGTGCCTGGAGTGTAGGCCCGGGCACTTATACGCAGTATTTT

V gene: TRBV7-7
clone size: .
D gene: .
J gene: TRBJ2-5
CDR3 protein: CASSLRGGGIGETQYF
CDR3 DNA: TGTGCTAGCAGCTTAAGAGGGGGGGGCATCGGAGAGACCCAGTACTTC

V gene: TRBV19
clone size: few
D gene: .
J gene: TRBJ2-5
CDR3 protein: CASKAGESGETQYF
CDR3 DNA: TGTGCCAGTAAGGCCGGGGAGAGTGGAGAGACCCAGTACTTC

V gene: TRBV5-6
clone size: .
D gene: .
J gene: TRBJ1-1
CDR3 protein: CASSANTEAFF
CDR3 DNA: TGTGCCAGCAGCGCGAACACTGAAGCTTTCTTT

V gene: TRBV27
clone size: few
D gene: TRBD1
J gene: TRBJ1-2
CDR3 protein: CASSPDRSSYTF
CDR3 DNA: TGTGCCAGCAGTCCGGACAGGAGCAGCTACACCTTC

V gene: TRBV19
clone size: .
D gene: .
J gene: TRBJ2-7
CDR3 protein: CASSIASSAYEQYF
CDR3 DNA: TGTGCCAGTAGTATAGCGTCTAGCGCCTACGAGCAGTACTTC

V gene: TRBV6-5
clone size: .
D gene: .
J gene: TRBJ2-6
CDR3 protein: CASSRADRGANVLTF
CDR3 DNA: TGTGCCAGCAGCCGCGCCGATCGTGGGGCCAACGTCCTGACTTTC

V gene: TRBV6-6
clone size: many
D gene: TRBD1
J gene: TRBJ2-5
CDR3 protein: CASRLQGSRETQYF
CDR3 DNA: TGTGCCAGCAGGTTACAGGGGAGTCGAGAGACCCAGTACTTC

V gene: TRBV7-9
clone size: medium-sized
D gene: .
J gene: TRBJ1-4
CDR3 protein: CAAGKAATNEKLFF
CDR3 DNA: TGTGCCGCCGGGAAGGCAGCAACTAATGAAAAACTGTTTTTT

V gene: TRBV7-2
clone size: few
D gene: TRBD1
J gene: TRBJ1-5
CDR3 protein: CASSMDRSLNQPQHF
CDR3 DNA: TGTGCCAGCAGCATGGACAGGTCCTTAAATCAGCCCCAGCATTTT

V gene: TRBV6-5
clone size: .
D gene: .
J gene: TRBJ1-5
CDR3 protein: CASSYSGTSGNQPQHF
CDR3 DNA: TGTGCCAGCAGTTATAGTGGCACAAGTGGTAATCAGCCCCAGCATTTT

V gene: TRBV29-1
clone size: .
D gene: .
J gene: TRBJ2-3
CDR3 protein: CSVKTLGRGTTDTQYF
CDR3 DNA: TGCAGCGTCAAAACCCTTGGGCGCGGGACCACAGATACGCAGTATTTT

V gene: TRBV29-1
clone size: .
D gene: TRBD1
J gene: TRBJ1-1
CDR3 protein: CSVQGQLLPEAFF
CDR3 DNA: TGCAGCGTCCAGGGACAGCTTCTCCCTGAAGCTTTCTTT

V gene: TRBV7-9
clone size: .
D gene: .
J gene: TRBJ1-5
CDR3 protein: CASSRQGNQPQHF
CDR3 DNA: TGTGCCAGCAGTCGACAGGGCAATCAGCCCCAGCATTTT

V gene: TRBV2
clone size: .
D gene: TRBD1
J gene: TRBJ2-2
CDR3 protein: CASRGTGITGELFF
CDR3 DNA: TGTGCCAGCAGGGGGACAGGGATAACCGGGGAGCTGTTTTTT

V gene: TRBV2
clone size: .
D gene: .
J gene: TRBJ1-1
CDR3 protein: CASRLGAVSVNTEAFF
CDR3 DNA: TGTGCCAGCAGGCTAGGAGCCGTTTCTGTGAACACTGAAGCTTTCTTT

V gene: TRBV5-6
clone size: .
D gene: TRBD1
J gene: TRBJ2-3
CDR3 protein: CASSPGQARTDTQYF
CDR3 DNA: TGTGCCAGCAGCCCTGGACAGGCGAGGACAGATACGCAGTATTTT

V gene: TRBV4-2
clone size: .
D gene: .
J gene: TRBJ2-3
CDR3 protein: CASSQERRGWTDTQYF
CDR3 DNA: TGTGCCAGCAGCCAAGAGCGCCGGGGTTGGACAGATACGCAGTATTTT

V gene: TRBV19
clone size: .
D gene: TRBD1
J gene: TRBJ2-6
CDR3 protein: CASSLTGAGANVLTF
CDR3 DNA: TGTGCCAGTAGCCTAACAGGGGCTGGGGCCAACGTCCTGACTTTC

V gene: TRBV15
clone size: .
D gene: .
J gene: TRBJ2-7
CDR3 protein: CATSRDRPSTEQYF
CDR3 DNA: TGTGCCACCAGCAGAGATCGGCCCTCGACCGAGCAGTACTTC

V gene: TRBV29-1
clone size: .
D gene: .
J gene: TRBJ2-5
CDR3 protein: CSVEQDIRETQYF
CDR3 DNA: TGCAGCGTTGAGCAAGATATCAGGGAGACCCAGTACTTC

V gene: TRBV7-2
clone size: .
D gene: TRBD1
J gene: TRBJ1-6
CDR3 protein: CASSSRQGNYNSPLHF
CDR3 DNA: TGTGCCAGCAGCTCCCGACAGGGCAACTATAATTCACCCCTCCACTTT

V gene: TRBV7-9
clone size: .
D gene: TRBD2
J gene: TRBJ2-1
CDR3 protein: CASSLAASGGNEQFF
CDR3 DNA: TGTGCCAGCAGCTTAGCGGCTAGCGGTGGTAATGAGCAGTTCTTC

V gene: TRBV2
clone size: few
D gene: TRBD1
J gene: TRBJ1-1
CDR3 protein: CASSEGQVRLTEAFF
CDR3 DNA: TGTGCCAGCAGTGAGGGACAGGTGAGACTCACTGAAGCTTTCTTT

V gene: TRBV29-1
clone size: few
D gene: .
J gene: TRBJ1-5
CDR3 protein: CSVLTGVNQPQHF
CDR3 DNA: TGCAGCGTCCTGACGGGGGTTAATCAGCCCCAGCATTTT

V gene: TRBV2
clone size: .
D gene: TRBD1
J gene: TRBJ2-7
CDR3 protein: CASSITGTGLYEQYF
CDR3 DNA: TGTGCCAGCAGTATCACCGGGACAGGGTTGTACGAGCAGTACTTC

V gene: TRBV11-2
clone size: .
D gene: .
J gene: TRBJ2-7
CDR3 protein: CASSLGSYEQYF
CDR3 DNA: TGTGCCAGCAGCTTAGGTTCCTACGAGCAGTACTTC

V gene: TRBV5-6
clone size: once
D gene: .
J gene: TRBJ1-6
CDR3 protein: CASSVRIFRGSPLHF
CDR3 DNA: TGTGCCAGCAGCGTACGCATATTCCGGGGCTCACCCCTCCACTTT

V gene: TRBV30
clone size: few
D gene: .
J gene: TRBJ1-1
CDR3 protein: CAWTSARLNTEAFF
CDR3 DNA: TGTGCCTGGACCTCGGCCCGATTGAACACTGAAGCTTTCTTT

V gene: TRBV30
clone size: .
D gene: TRBD1
J gene: TRBJ1-6
CDR3 protein: CAWSVVDRASPLHF
CDR3 DNA: TGTGCCTGGAGTGTAGTGGACAGGGCTTCACCCCTCCACTTT

V gene: TRBV7-2
clone size: few
D gene: .
J gene: TRBJ1-1
CDR3 protein: CASTRPGTNTEAFF
CDR3 DNA: TGTGCCAGCACCCGACCGGGGACGAACACTGAAGCTTTCTTT

V gene: TRBV29-1
clone size: .
D gene: .
J gene: TRBJ2-1
CDR3 protein: CSVAGTNEQFF
CDR3 DNA: TGCAGCGTTGCTGGGACCAATGAGCAGTTCTTC

V gene: TRBV7-2
clone size: .
D gene: .
J gene: TRBJ2-3
CDR3 protein: CASSPTSTDTQYF
CDR3 DNA: TGTGCCAGCAGCCCGACTAGCACAGATACGCAGTATTTT

V gene: TRBV7-2
clone size: .
D gene: .
J gene: TRBJ2-5
CDR3 protein: CASSLGAQETQYF
CDR3 DNA: TGTGCCAGCAGCTTGGGGGCCCAAGAGACCCAGTACTTC

V gene: TRBV7-9
clone size: .
D gene: TRBD1
J gene: TRBJ2-7
CDR3 protein: CASSSQGTDYEQYF
CDR3 DNA: TGTGCCAGCAGCTCCCAAGGGACAGACTACGAGCAGTACTTC

V gene: TRBV5-6
clone size: few
D gene: .
J gene: TRBJ1-2
CDR3 protein: CASSKHYGYTF
CDR3 DNA: TGTGCCAGCAGCAAACACTATGGCTACACCTTC

V gene: TRBV30
clone size: .
D gene: .
J gene: TRBJ2-6
CDR3 protein: CAWRAPGYGANVLTF
CDR3 DNA: TGTGCCTGGAGGGCACCAGGGTACGGGGCCAACGTCCTGACTTTC

V gene: TRBV28
clone size: .
D gene: TRBD1
J gene: TRBJ2-2
CDR3 protein: CASTGGSGTGELFF
CDR3 DNA: TGTGCCAGCACAGGGGGTTCGGGCACCGGGGAGCTGTTTTTT